A selection of T cell receptor beta chains follows, all from one sample in a study of blood T cell repertoires in COVID-19. The table came from immunoSEQ multiplex PCR; TCRdb's copy has only in-frame clones and leaves some out. This table has under 150,000 clones, 75% to 90% appearing once. Sequencing was carried out using peripheral blood. These receptor sequences come from a woman aged 55-70 years with COVID-19, enrolled during active disease. Each CDR3 is given with its conserved first and last residue. A D gene is named only where the DNA matches it firmly. Expanded clones are given a class, and other clones once, few, many or no size at all.

j_call,v_call,d_call,clone_size,cdr3_nt,cdr3_aa
TRBJ1-6,TRBV27,-,-,TGTGCCAGCAGGCCCACGAGCGGTACAGGGCCCAATTCACCCCTCCACTTT,CASRPTSGTGPNSPLHF
TRBJ2-1,TRBV24-1,-,-,TGTGCCACCAGTGGGAGCTCCTACAATGAGCAGTTCTTC,CATSGSSYNEQFF
TRBJ1-1,TRBV9,-,-,TGTGCCAGCAGGGGGGCGCTAGGGACTGAAGCTTTCTTT,CASRGALGTEAFF
TRBJ2-3,TRBV9,-,few,TGTGCCAGCAGCGCGGTCCTAGCGACAGATACGCAGTATTTT,CASSAVLATDTQYF
TRBJ1-1,TRBV5-1,-,-,TGCGCCAGCAGCTTGGACAGCCTTGAAGCTTTCTTT,CASSLDSLEAFF
TRBJ2-3,TRBV7-3,TRBD2,-,TGTGCCAGCAGCTTAGAAGCGGGGGGTTCGTATACGCAGTATTTT,CASSLEAGGSYTQYF
TRBJ1-2,TRBV18,TRBD1,-,TGTGCCAGCTCGGTCGGACAGGGTGAGGGCTTGGATGGCTACACCTTC,CASSVGQGEGLDGYTF
TRBJ1-2,TRBV30,-,-,TGTGCCTGGAGTGTACCGGACTTGGGAGGGTTAAGACGGTTC,CAWSVPDLGGLRRF
TRBJ2-3,TRBV5-1,-,once,TGCGCCAGCAGCCAGCAGGGTCAAGATGTAGATACGCAGTATTTT,CASSQQGQDVDTQYF
TRBJ1-6,TRBV2,-,few,TGTGCCAGCAGTCCAGGGGCACCCCTCCACTTT,CASSPGAPLHF
TRBJ1-2,TRBV7-3,TRBD1,-,TGTGCCAGCAGCACTGGACAGGGGAACTATGGCTACACCTTC,CASSTGQGNYGYTF
TRBJ2-2,TRBV9,-,-,TGTGCCAGCAGCGTATCAACGAACACCGGGGAGCTGTTTTTT,CASSVSTNTGELFF